The 5 T cell receptor beta chains given below trace back to one sample, sequenced in a study of blood T cell repertoires in COVID-19. Measured with immunoSEQ multiplex PCR; TCRdb has only the in-frame clones, and not every one. The sample records hundreds of thousands of clones, approximately 84% being singletons. Sequenced sample: peripheral blood. The receptors originated from a young woman who had recovered from COVID-19.

The rearrangement uses TRBV5-1 and TRBJ2-7, with 14 bases lining up with TRBD2. Germline V CDR1 and CDR2: SGHRS, YFSETQ. J lost 0 bases, V lost 4 bases, and 3 bases had no gene match. The CDR3 totals 16 residues. The CDR3 DNA is TGCGCCAGCAGCCCCGGACTAGCGGGAGGCTCCTACGAGCAGTACTTC. Residues: CASSPGLAGGSYEQYF.

As DNA, the CDR3 is TGTGCCAGCAGCTCCCGACAGGGAAAAAAAAACATTCAGTACTTC. Translation: CASSSRQGKKNIQYF. V is TRBV5-4 and J is TRBJ2-4, with TRBD1 matching 7 bases. Unmatched junction bases numbered 7, after V lost 3 bases and J lost 4 bases. The CDR3 spans 15 residues. The V gene's germline CDR1 is SGHNT and CDR2 YYREEE (reference sequence).

V gene TRBV12-3 or TRBV12-4 combines with J gene TRBJ2-7, with D tentatively TRBD2 (5 bases). Between the trimmed V and J ends, which lost 5 bases and 2 bases, there was a span of 10 bases. This CDR3 comprises 13 residues. The CDR3 DNA follows: TGTGCCAGCAGTACGACCGGGACCTACGAGCAGTACTTC. Amino acids: CASSTTGTYEQYF.

This chain connects TRBV7-6 to TRBJ2-3; weak D call: TRBD2 (6 bases). The CDR3 spans 16 residues. CDR1 SGHVS and CDR2 FNYEAQ come from the germline V gene. V shed 4 bases and J shed 0 bases, with 14 bases lying between them. CDR3 bases: TGTGCCAGCAGCTCTGGGGGGAGCCCTAGCACAGATACGCAGTATTTT. Amino acid sequence: CASSSGGSPSTDTQYF.

V gene TRBV12-3 or TRBV12-4 combines with J gene TRBJ1-2, with 7 positions matching TRBD1. This CDR3 comprises 11 residues. Losses at the gene ends were 5 bases for V and 8 bases for J; bases not matched to a gene: 2. The CDR3 loop reads CASSTGDGYTF. CDR3 sequence (DNA): TGTGCCAGCAGTACAGGGGACGGCTACACCTTC.